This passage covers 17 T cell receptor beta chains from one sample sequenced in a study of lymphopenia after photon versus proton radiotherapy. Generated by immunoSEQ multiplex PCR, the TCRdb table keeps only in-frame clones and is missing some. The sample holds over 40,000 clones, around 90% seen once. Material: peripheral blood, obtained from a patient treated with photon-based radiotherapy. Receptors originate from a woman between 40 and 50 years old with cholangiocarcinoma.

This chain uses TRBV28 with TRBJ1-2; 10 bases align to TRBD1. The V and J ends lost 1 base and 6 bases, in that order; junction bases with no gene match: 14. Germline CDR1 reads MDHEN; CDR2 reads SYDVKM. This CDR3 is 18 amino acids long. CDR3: CASSLLAAGTGEGDGYTF. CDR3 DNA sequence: TGTGCCAGCAGTTTATTGGCCGCCGGGACAGGGGAAGGGGATGGCTACACCTTC.

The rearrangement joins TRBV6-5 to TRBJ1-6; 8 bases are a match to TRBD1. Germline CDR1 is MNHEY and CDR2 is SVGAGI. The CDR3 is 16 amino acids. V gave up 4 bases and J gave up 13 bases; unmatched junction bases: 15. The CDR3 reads CASSFPRTGRPSPLHF. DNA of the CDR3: TGTGCCAGCAGTTTCCCGCGGACAGGGCGCCCTTCGCCCCTCCACTTT.

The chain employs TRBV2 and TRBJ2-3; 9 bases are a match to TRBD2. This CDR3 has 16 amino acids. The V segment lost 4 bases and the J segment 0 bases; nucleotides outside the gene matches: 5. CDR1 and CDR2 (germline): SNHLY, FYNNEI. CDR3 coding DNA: TGTGCCAGCAGTGGGAGACTAGCGGCTAGCACAGATACGCAGTATTTT. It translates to CASSGRLAASTDTQYF. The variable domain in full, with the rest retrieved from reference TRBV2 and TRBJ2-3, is EPEVTQTPSHQVTQMGQEVILRCVPISNHLYFYWYRQILGQKVEFLVSFYNNEISEKSEIFDDQFSVERPDGSNFTLKIRSTKLEDSAMYFCASSGRLAASTDTQYFGPGTRLTVL.

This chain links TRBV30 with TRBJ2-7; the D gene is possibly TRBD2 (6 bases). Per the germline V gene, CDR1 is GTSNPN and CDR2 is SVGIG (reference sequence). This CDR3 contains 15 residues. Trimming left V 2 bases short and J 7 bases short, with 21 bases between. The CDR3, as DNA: TGTGCCTGGAGTCCGCAAGGAGGGGTTTTGGGAGAGCAGTACTTC. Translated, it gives CAWSPQGGVLGEQYF.

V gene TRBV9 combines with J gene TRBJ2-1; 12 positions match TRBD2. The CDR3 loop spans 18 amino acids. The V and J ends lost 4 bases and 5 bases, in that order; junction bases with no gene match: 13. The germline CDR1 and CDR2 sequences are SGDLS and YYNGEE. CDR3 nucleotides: TGTGCCAGCAGCACACGCTCCCGGACTAGCGGGGATAACAATGAGCAGTTCTTC. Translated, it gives CASSTRSRTSGDNNEQFF.

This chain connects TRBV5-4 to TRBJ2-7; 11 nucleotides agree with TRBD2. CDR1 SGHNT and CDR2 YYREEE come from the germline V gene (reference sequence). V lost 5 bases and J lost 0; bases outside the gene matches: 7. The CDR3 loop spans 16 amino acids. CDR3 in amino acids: CASSLPGLAASYEQYF. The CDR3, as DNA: TGTGCCAGCAGTCTACCGGGACTAGCGGCCTCCTACGAGCAGTACTTC.

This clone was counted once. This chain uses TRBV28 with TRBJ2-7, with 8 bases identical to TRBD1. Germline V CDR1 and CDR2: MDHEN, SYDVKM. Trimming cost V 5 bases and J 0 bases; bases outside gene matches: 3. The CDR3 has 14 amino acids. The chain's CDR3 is CASSGTGVSYEQYF. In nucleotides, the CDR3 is TGTGCCAGCAGTGGGACAGGAGTCTCCTACGAGCAGTACTTC.

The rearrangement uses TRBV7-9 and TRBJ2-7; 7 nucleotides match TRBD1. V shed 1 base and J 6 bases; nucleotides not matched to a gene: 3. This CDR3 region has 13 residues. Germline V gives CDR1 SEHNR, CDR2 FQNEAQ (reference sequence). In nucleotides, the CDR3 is TGTGCCAGCAGCTTAGACAGGGGTGGCGAGCAGTACTTC. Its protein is CASSLDRGGEQYF.

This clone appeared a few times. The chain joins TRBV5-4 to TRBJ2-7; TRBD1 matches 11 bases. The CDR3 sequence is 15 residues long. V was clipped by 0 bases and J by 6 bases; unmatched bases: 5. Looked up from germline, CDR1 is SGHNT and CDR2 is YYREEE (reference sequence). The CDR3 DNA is TGTGCCAGCAGCTTGGCGGACAGGGGGCGCCCCGAGCAGTACTTC. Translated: CASSLADRGRPEQYF. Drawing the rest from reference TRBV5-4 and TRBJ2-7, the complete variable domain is ETGVTQSPTHLIKTRGQQVTLRCSSQSGHNTVSWYQQALGQGPQFIFQYYREEENGRGNFPPRFSGLQFPNYSSELNVNALELDDSALYLCASSLADRGRPEQYFGPGTRLTVT.

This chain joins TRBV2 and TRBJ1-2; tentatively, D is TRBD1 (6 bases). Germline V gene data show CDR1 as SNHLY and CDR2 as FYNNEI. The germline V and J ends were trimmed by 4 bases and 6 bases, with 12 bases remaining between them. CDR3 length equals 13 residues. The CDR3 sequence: CASSGQERNGYTF. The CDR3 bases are TGTGCCAGCAGTGGACAGGAGCGGAATGGCTACACCTTC.

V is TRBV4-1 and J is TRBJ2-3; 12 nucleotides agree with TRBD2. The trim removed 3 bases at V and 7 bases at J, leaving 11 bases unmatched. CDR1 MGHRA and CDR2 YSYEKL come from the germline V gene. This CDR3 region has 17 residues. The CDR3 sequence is CASSQGLAGGFPHTQYF. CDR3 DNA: TGCGCCAGCAGCCAGGGTCTAGCGGGAGGGTTTCCTCATACGCAGTATTTT.

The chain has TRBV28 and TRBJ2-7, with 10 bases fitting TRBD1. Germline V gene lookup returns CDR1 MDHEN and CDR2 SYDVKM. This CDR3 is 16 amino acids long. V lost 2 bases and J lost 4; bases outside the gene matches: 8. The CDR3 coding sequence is TGTGCCAGCAGTTTAGGTTTTGGGACAGGGGAGTACGAGCAGTACTTC. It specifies CASSLGFGTGEYEQYF.

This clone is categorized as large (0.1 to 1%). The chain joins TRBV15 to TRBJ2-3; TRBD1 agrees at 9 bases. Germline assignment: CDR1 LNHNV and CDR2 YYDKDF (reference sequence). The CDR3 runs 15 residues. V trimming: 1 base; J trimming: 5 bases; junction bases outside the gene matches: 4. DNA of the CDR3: TGTGCCACCAGCAGAGGGACAGGGGAGGGAGATACGCAGTATTTT. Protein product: CATSRGTGEGDTQYF.

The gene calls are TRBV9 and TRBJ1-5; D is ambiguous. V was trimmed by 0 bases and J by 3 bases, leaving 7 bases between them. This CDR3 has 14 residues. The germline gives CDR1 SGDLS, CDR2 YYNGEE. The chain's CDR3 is CASSVGEVNQPQHF. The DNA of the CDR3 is TGTGCCAGCAGCGTAGGGGAGGTCAATCAGCCCCAGCATTTT.

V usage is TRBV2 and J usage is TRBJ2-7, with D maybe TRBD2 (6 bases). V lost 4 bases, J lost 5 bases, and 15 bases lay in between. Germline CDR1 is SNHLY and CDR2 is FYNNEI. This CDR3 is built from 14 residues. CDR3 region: CASSGREGRNEQYF. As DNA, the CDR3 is TGTGCCAGCAGTGGACGAGAAGGGAGGAACGAGCAGTACTTC.

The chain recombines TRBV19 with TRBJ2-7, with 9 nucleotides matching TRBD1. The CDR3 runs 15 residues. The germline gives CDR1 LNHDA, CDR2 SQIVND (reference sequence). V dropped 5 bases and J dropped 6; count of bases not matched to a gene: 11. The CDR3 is CASSAPGTGNSEQYF. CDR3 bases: TGTGCCAGTAGTGCCCCCGGGACAGGGAATAGCGAGCAGTACTTC.

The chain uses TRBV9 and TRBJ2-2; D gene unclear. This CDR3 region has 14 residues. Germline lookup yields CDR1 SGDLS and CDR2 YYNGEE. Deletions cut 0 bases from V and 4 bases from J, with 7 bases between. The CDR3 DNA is TGTGCCAGCAGCGTAGGTGGATTCACCGGGGAGCTGTTTTTT. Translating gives CASSVGGFTGELFF.